The source of this TCR beta chain is a study of T cells in Graves' hyperthyroidism and ophthalmopathy (dated by TCRdb to between 2018 and 2021). In the study overall: Peripheral blood was collected at initial diagnosis, before any treatment. Thyroid tissue and blood T-cell repertoires from more than 5 Graves' hyperthyroidism patients were also compared in the study. The paper describes TCR Vbeta CDR3 sequencing of around 130 peripheral blood samples, made up of about 40 ophthalmopathy patients, roughly 80 hyperthyroidism patients and around 17 progressor patients. An independent validation cohort of some 18 hyperthyroidism patients and about 15 patients who later progressed to ophthalmopathy tested prospective prediction of ophthalmopathy. The approximately 100 discovery patients were randomly split 7:3 into training and test sets. Following sampling, methimazole starting at 30 mg daily was given to hyperthyroidism patients, and high-dose intravenous methylprednisolone was given to ophthalmopathy patients. To identify TCR V-J signatures that set the groups apart, the researchers used a discovery cohort of approximately 98 patients, made up of 40 to 45 with Graves' ophthalmopathy and 57 with stable Graves' hyperthyroidism. Broad study findings and their caveats: Sample size was not statistically predetermined, and blinding of investigators to group allocation was not performed. In validation, the model predicted progression to ophthalmopathy with 55% to 71% sensitivity and roughly 75% specificity, a median of about 6 months before onset. Most expanded thyroid clonotypes (frequency above 0.001) were also detected in blood, suggesting blood repertoires may reflect thyroid immune responses. In cross-validation, a model built on a 13 V-J signature told ophthalmopathy apart from stable hyperthyroidism with over 85% sensitivity and 81% to 82% specificity, and in testing the same model reached 80%/75%.

This clonotype occurred many times. The clone's antigen remains unknown. No base quality information exists; no much larger clone differs at one position. The CDR3 runs 14 amino acids, cysteine and phenylalanine included. Only the CDR3 DNA is retained, 42 bases long and in frame from the first base. A distance of 15 bases separates the germline ends of V and J, which lose 5 bases and 7 bases respectively. CDR1 and CDR2 are read off the germline V gene (reference sequence) as SEHNR and FQNEAQ. In the ophthalmopathy patients, disease was moderately to severely active, with a Clinical Activity Score of 3 or more, a NOSPECS grade of 4 or more, and a duration of less than 3 months. Exclusion was applied to patients with uncontrolled infections, other autoimmune diseases, pregnancy or lactation. Clinical symptoms, serum thyroxine and TRAb, thyroid ultrasound, and orbital computed tomography formed the basis for the diagnoses. PBMCs were separated from over 9 ml of fresh peripheral blood using Ficoll-Paque density gradient centrifugation. Total RNA was extracted with Trizol reagent, and quality was checked on an Agilent 2100 Bioanalyzer.

Amplification of TCR beta CDR3 regions was carried out from RNA transcripts. For the first round of RT-PCR on the TCR CDR3, the HTBI primer set was used together with the Qiagen OneStep RT-PCR kit. Libraries were constructed in a second round of multiplex PCR, after which size selection and purification were performed. Libraries were sequenced paired-end with 100 bp reads on an Illumina HiSeq2000. Per the original workflow: SOAPnuke was used to process the raw data, with reads discarded if the reads contained adapters or uncalled bases, had a mean Phred below 15, or lacked an exact constant-primer or identifier match. COPE v1.2.5 was used to merge high-quality paired reads, and clonotypes were defined as unique nucleotide sequences. MiTCR v1.1 was used to align clonotypes to the IMGT TRBV, TRBD and TRBJ reference segments. The analysis included only V-J combinations with a frequency above 0.0001, which together covered 99% to 99.2% of the repertoires. The TCS score was defined as the ratio of F50 (clonal expansion) to E x V (chaos), calculated using BLOSUM62-based TCRdist between CDR3 peptides within each V-J. Welch's t-statistics and random forest reduced around 510 V-J features to 13, which were used in a naive Bayes classifier (R e1071). TCRdb trimmed public reads at Q25 via fastp, called clones via MiXCR and kept in-frame beta chains. Every entry covers one CDR3 protein and lists the most common genes and DNA from its rows. Here the V and J calls rest on TCRdb's processing, not on the authors' analysis. Here the sample has over 400,000 distinct CDR3 sequences; over 12% occur a single time. About 13% of the sample is taken by the ten largest.

The TCR originated in a young man with Graves' ophthalmopathy. The sequence is built from TRBV7-9 and TRBJ2-1, with no confident D gene call. The sequenced sample consisted of blood. The CDR3 reads as follows: CASSALGSGNEQFF. The DNA reads as follows: TGTGCCAGCAGCGCGTTGGGCTCTGGGAATGAGCAGTTCTTC.